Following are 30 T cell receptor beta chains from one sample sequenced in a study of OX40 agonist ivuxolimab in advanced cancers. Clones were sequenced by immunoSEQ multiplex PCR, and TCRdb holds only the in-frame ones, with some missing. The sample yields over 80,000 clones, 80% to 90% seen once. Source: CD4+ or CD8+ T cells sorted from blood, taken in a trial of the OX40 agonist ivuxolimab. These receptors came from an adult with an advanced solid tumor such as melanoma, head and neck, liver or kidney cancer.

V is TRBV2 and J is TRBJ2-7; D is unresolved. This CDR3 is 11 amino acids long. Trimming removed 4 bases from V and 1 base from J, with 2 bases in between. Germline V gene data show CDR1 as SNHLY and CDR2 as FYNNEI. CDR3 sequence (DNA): TGTGCCAGCAGTGTTTCCTACGAGCAGTACGTC. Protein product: CASSVSYEQYV.

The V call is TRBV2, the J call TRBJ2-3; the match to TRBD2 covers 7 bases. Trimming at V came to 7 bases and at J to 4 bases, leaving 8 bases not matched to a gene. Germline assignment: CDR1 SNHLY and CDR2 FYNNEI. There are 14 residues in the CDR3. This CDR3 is CASTGGSIADTQYF. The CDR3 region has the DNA TGTGCCAGCACAGGCGGGAGTATAGCAGATACGCAGTATTTT. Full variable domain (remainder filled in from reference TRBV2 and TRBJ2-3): EPEVTQTPSHQVTQMGQEVILRCVPISNHLYFYWYRQILGQKVEFLVSFYNNEISEKSEIFDDQFSVERPDGSNFTLKIRSTKLEDSAMYFCASTGGSIADTQYFGPGTRLTVL.

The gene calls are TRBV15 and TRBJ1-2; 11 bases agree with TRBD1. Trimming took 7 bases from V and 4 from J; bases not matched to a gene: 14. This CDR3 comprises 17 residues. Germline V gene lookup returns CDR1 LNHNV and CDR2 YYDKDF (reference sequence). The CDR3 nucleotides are TGTGCCACCACACAGGATTATACGGACAGGGGGCTCTATGGCTACACCTTC. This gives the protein CATTQDYTDRGLYGYTF.

The CDR3 coding sequence is TGTGCCAGCAACAAGTGGGCGTATGAGCAGTTCTTC. Translated: CASNKWAYEQFF. J is TRBJ2-1 and V is TRBV5-6; D unclear. The V end lost 6 bases, the J end lost 8 bases, and 12 bases lay between the germline ends. This CDR3 has 12 residues. Per germline, CDR1 SGHDT and CDR2 YYEEEE.

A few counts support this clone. Here the CDR3 reads CASSSRTSGSTGTQYF. DNA for the CDR3: TGTGCCAGCAGCTCCCGGACTAGCGGGAGCACTGGTACGCAGTATTTT. V gene TRBV5-4 combines with J gene TRBJ2-3; 13 nucleotides line up with TRBD2. The trim removed 3 bases at V and 8 bases at J, leaving 9 bases unmatched. Germline CDR1 is SGHNT and CDR2 is YYREEE (reference sequence). CDR3 size: 16 residues.

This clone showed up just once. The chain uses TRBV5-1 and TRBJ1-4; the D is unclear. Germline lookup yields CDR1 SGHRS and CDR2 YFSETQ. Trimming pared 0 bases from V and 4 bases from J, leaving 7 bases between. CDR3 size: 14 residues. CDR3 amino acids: CASSLVADNEKLFF. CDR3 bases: TGCGCCAGCAGCTTGGTGGCGGATAATGAAAAACTGTTTTTT.

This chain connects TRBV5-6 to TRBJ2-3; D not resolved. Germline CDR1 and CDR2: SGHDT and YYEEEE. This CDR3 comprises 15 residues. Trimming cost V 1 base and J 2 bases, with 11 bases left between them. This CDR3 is CASSLNAETTDTQYF. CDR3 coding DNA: TGTGCCAGCAGCTTGAACGCGGAGACCACAGATACGCAGTATTTT.

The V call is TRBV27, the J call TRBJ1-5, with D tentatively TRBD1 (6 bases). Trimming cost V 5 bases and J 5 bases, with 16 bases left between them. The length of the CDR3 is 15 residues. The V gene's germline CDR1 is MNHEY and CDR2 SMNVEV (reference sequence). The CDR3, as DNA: TGTGCCAGCAGTCCCTTCGGGACAAAGGATCAGCCCCAGCATTTT. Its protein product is CASSPFGTKDQPQHF.

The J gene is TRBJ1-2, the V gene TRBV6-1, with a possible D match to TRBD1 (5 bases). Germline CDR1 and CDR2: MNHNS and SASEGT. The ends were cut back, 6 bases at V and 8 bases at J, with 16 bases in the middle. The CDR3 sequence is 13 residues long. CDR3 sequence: CASRQDREGGYTF. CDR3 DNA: TGTGCCAGCAGACAGGACCGCGAGGGGGGCTACACCTTC.

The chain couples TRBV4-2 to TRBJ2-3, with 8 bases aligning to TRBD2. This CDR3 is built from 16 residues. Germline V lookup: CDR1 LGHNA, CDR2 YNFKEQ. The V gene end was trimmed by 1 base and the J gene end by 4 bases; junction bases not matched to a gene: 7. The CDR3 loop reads CASSQVAGGVADTQYF. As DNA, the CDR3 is TGTGCCAGCAGCCAAGTGGCGGGAGGAGTGGCAGATACGCAGTATTTT.

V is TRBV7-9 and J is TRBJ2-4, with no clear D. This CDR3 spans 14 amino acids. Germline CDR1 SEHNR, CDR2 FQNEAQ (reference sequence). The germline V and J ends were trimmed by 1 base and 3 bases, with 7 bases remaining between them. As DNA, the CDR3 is TGTGCCAGCAGCTTAGATCGAGTCAAAAACATTCAGTACTTC. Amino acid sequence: CASSLDRVKNIQYF. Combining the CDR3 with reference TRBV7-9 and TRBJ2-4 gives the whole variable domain DTGVSQNPRHKITKRGQNVTFRCDPISEHNRLYWYRQTLGQGPEFLTYFQNEAQLEKSRLLSDRFSAERPKGSFSTLEIQRTEQGDSAMYLCASSLDRVKNIQYFGAGTRLSVL.

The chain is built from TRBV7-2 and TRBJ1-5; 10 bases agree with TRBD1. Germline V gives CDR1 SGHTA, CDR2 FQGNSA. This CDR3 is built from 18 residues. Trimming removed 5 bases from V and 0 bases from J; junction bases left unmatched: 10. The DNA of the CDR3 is TGTGCCAGCAGCGCGCCGGACAGGGGGTTCTATAGCAATCAGCCCCAGCATTTT. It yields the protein CASSAPDRGFYSNQPQHF.

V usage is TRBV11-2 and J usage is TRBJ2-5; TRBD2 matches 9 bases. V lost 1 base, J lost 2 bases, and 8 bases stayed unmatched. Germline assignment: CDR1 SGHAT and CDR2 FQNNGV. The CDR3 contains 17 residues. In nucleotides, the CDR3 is TGTGCCAGCAGCTTAGGGTACTCGCTAGCGGGGCAAGAGACCCAGTACTTC. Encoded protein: CASSLGYSLAGQETQYF.

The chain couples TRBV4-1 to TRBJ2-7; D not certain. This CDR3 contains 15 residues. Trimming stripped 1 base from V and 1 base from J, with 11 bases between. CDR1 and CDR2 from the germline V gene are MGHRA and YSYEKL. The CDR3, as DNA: TGCGCCAGCAGCCAAGTGAAGGGTGTTTCCTACGAGCAGTACTTC. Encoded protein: CASSQVKGVSYEQYF.

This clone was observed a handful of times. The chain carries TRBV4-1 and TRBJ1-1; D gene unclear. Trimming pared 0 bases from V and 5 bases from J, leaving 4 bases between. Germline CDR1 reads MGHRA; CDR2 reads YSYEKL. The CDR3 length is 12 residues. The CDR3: CASSQDWTEAFF. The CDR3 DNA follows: TGCGCCAGCAGCCAAGATTGGACTGAAGCTTTCTTT.

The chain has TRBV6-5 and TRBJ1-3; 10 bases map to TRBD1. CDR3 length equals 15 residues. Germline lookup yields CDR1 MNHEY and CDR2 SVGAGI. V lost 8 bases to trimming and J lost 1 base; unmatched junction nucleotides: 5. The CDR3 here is CASQRQGASGNTIYF. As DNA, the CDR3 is TGTGCCAGCCAAAGACAGGGGGCATCTGGAAACACCATATATTTT.

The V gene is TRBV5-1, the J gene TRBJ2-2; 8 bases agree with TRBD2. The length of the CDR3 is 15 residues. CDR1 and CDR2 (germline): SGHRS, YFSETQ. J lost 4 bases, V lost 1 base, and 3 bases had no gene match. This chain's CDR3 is CASSLTSGFTGELFF. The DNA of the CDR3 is TGCGCCAGCAGCTTGACTAGCGGTTTCACCGGGGAGCTGTTTTTT. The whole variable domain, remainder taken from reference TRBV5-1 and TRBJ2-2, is KAGVTQTPRYLIKTRGQQVTLSCSPISGHRSVSWYQQTPGQGLQFLFEYFSETQRNKGNFPGRFSGRQFSNSRSEMNVSTLELGDSALYLCASSLTSGFTGELFFGEGSRLTVL.

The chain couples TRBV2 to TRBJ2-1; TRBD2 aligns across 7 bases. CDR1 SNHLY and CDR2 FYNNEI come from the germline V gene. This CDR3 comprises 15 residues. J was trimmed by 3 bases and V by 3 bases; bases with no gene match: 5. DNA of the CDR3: TGTGCCAGCAGTGATCCTAGCGGAAACTACAATGAGCAGTTCTTC. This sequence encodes CASSDPSGNYNEQFF.

The CDR3 loop reads CASSLARAAGNEQFF. The CDR3 coding sequence is TGTGCCAGCAGCTTAGCCAGGGCTGCCGGCAATGAGCAGTTCTTC. The chain has TRBV11-2 and TRBJ2-1, with D possibly matching TRBD1 (5 bases). The germline gives CDR1 SGHAT, CDR2 FQNNGV. The V end lost 1 base, the J end lost 6 bases, and 13 bases lay between the germline ends. This CDR3 region has 15 residues.

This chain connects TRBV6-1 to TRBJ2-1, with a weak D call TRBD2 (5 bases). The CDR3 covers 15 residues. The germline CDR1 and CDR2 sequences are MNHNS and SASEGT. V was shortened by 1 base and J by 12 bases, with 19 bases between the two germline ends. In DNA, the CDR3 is TGTGCCAGCAGTGAAGAAATCGGACTCCAAGGAGGGCAGTTCTTC. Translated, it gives CASSEEIGLQGGQFF.

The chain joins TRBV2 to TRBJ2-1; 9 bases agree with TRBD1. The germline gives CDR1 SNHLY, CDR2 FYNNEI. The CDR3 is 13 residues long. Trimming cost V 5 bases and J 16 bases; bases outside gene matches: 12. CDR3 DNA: TGTGCCAGCAGTACACAACCGGGACAGGGCAACTTCTTC. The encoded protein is CASSTQPGQGNFF.

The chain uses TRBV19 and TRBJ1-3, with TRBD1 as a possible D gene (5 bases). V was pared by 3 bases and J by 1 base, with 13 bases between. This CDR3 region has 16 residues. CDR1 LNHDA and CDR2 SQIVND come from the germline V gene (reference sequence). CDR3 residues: CASSIRGDSSGNTIYF. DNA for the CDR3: TGTGCCAGTAGTATTCGAGGGGATTCGTCTGGAAACACCATATATTTT.

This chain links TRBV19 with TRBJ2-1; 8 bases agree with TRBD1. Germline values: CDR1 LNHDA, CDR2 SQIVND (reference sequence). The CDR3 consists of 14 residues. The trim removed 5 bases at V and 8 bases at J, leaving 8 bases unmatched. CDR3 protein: CASSPWTGNYEQFF. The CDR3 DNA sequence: TGTGCCAGTAGTCCTTGGACAGGGAACTATGAGCAGTTCTTC.

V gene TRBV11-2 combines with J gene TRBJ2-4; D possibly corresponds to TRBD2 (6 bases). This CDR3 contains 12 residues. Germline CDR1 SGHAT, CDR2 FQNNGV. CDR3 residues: CASGTGGNIQYF. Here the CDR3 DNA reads TGTGCTTCTGGGACTGGGGGAAACATTCAGTACTTC.

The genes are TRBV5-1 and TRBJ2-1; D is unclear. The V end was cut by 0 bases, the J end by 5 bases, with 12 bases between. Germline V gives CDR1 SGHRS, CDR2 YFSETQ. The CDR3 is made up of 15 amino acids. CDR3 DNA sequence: TGCGCCAGCAGCTTGGAGGGCTTCCGGGACAATGAGCAGTTCTTC. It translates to CASSLEGFRDNEQFF.

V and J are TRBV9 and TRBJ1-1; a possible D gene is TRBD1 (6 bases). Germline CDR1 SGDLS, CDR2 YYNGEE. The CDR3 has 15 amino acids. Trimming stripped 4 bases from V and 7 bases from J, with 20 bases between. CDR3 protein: CASSLEVDSRREAFF. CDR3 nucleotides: TGTGCCAGCAGCCTCGAAGTGGACAGCCGACGTGAAGCTTTCTTT.

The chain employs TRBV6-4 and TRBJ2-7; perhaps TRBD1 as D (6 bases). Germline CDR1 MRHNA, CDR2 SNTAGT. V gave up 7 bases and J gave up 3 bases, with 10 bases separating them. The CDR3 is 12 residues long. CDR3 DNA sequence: TGTGCCAGCACCGAGACAGGCTACGAGCAGTACTTC. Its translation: CASTETGYEQYF.

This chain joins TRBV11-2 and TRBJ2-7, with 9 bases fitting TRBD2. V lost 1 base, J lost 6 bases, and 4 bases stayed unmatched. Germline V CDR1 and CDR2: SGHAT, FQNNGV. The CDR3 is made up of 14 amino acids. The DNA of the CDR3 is TGTGCCAGCAGCTTAGTGGGACTAGCCTCCGAGCAGTACGTC. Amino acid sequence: CASSLVGLASEQYV.

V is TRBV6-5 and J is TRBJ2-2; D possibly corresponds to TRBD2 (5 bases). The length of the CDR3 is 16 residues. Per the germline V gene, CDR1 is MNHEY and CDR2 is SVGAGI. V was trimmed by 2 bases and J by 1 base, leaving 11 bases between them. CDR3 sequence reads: CASSYSGGLNTGELFF. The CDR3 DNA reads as TGTGCCAGCAGTTACAGCGGCGGCTTGAACACCGGGGAGCTGTTTTTT.

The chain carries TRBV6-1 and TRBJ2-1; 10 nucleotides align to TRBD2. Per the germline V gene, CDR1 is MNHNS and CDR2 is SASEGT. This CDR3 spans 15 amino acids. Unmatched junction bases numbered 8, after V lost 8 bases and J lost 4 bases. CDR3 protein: CASVGTSARYNEQFF. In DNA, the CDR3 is TGTGCCAGCGTTGGGACTAGCGCCAGATACAATGAGCAGTTCTTC.